Below, 27 T cell receptor beta chains from the same sample are listed, as sequenced in a study of blood T cell repertoires in COVID-19. Generated by immunoSEQ multiplex PCR, the TCRdb table keeps only in-frame clones and is missing some. The sample yields some 100,000 clones, over 75% seen once. Material for sequencing was peripheral blood. These receptors all stem from a man older than 75 with active or convalescent COVID-19.

V usage is TRBV19 and J usage is TRBJ1-5, with a weak D call TRBD1 (6 bases). The CDR3 length is 15 residues. Trimming stripped 5 bases from V and 7 bases from J, with 18 bases between. Germline lookup yields CDR1 LNHDA and CDR2 SQIVND (reference sequence). This CDR3 reads CASSPTTGSGQPQHF. The CDR3 DNA reads as TGTGCCAGTAGTCCGACGACAGGCTCGGGACAGCCCCAGCATTTT.

The rearrangement uses TRBV5-1 and TRBJ2-7; 9 bases align to TRBD1. V gave up 3 bases and J gave up 3 bases; unmatched junction bases: 4. The CDR3 totals 14 residues. Looked up from germline, CDR1 is SGHRS and CDR2 is YFSETQ. The CDR3 loop is CASSYDRGGYEQYF. CDR3 DNA sequence: TGCGCCAGCAGCTACGACAGGGGGGGCTACGAGCAGTACTTC.

V is TRBV30 and J is TRBJ1-1; TRBD1 matches at 7 bases. The CDR3 runs to 18 residues. V lost 2 bases and J lost 0; bases outside the gene matches: 15. The germline CDR1 and CDR2 sequences are GTSNPN and SVGIG (reference sequence). CDR3 coding DNA: TGTGCCTGGAGTCTGGGGGTCACAGGGGTTACTATGAACACTGAAGCTTTCTTT. Protein sequence: CAWSLGVTGVTMNTEAFF.

V and J are TRBV10-2 and TRBJ1-6, with 8 bases matching TRBD1. Germline V gene sequence: CDR1 WSHSY, CDR2 SAAADI. Trimming at V came to 2 bases and at J to 4 bases, leaving 4 bases not matched to a gene. The CDR3 has 16 amino acids. This CDR3 is CASSEGQGWYNSPLHF. The CDR3 bases are TGCGCCAGCAGTGAGGGACAGGGCTGGTATAATTCACCCCTCCACTTT.

CDR3 sequence reads: CAISEAASQETQYF. The CDR3 nucleotides are TGTGCCATCAGTGAGGCGGCTAGCCAAGAGACCCAGTACTTC. The chain combines TRBV10-3 with TRBJ2-5; D ambiguous. CDR1 ENHRY and CDR2 SYGVKD come from the germline V gene. The CDR3 has 14 amino acids. V lost 2 bases and J 1 base, leaving 8 bases between the germline ends.

This clone was counted once. The V gene is TRBV10-3, the J gene TRBJ1-4; D remains unclear. Trimming pared 10 bases from V and 6 bases from J, leaving 3 bases between. The CDR3 contains 9 residues. Germline V gives CDR1 ENHRY, CDR2 SYGVKD. The CDR3 here is CARDEKLFF. The CDR3 DNA reads TGTGCCAGAGATGAAAAACTGTTTTTT.

The chain employs TRBV5-1 and TRBJ1-1, with D possibly being TRBD1 (5 bases). This CDR3 contains 14 residues. Germline V gene lookup returns CDR1 SGHRS and CDR2 YFSETQ. The V gene lost 7 bases and the J gene lost 1 base, with 14 bases spanning the gap. CDR3 nucleotide sequence: TGCGCCAGCCTTAGAGGAACAGGGAACACTGAAGCTTTCTTT. Its translation is CASLRGTGNTEAFF.

In its sample, this clone was seen a few times. The chain joins TRBV24-1 to TRBJ1-5, with 9 bases lining up with TRBD1. CDR3 size: 16 residues. The germline gives CDR1 KGHDR, CDR2 SFDVKD. Trimming removed 5 bases from V and 6 bases from J; junction bases left unmatched: 10. CDR3 nucleotide sequence: TGTGCCACCAGTGGACAAGGGACAGGGCAGTTTCAGCCCCAGCATTTT. Translating it yields CATSGQGTGQFQPQHF.

The rearrangement links TRBV28 to TRBJ1-4; 9 bases align to TRBD1. Germline V gene sequence: CDR1 MDHEN, CDR2 SYDVKM. The CDR3 runs 15 residues. Unmatched junction bases numbered 7, after V lost 4 bases and J lost 7 bases. The CDR3 loop is CASSSLTGGVEKLFF. The CDR3 coding sequence is TGTGCCAGCAGTTCCCTGACAGGGGGAGTTGAAAAACTGTTTTTT.

This chain uses TRBV19 with TRBJ2-7; weak D call: TRBD2 (6 bases). Germline CDR1 LNHDA, CDR2 SQIVND (reference sequence). The CDR3 contains 14 residues. Trimming cost V 4 bases and J 3 bases, with 13 bases left between them. In nucleotides, the CDR3 is TGTGCCAGTAGTAGGAGGGACTGGAACTACGAGCAGTACTTC. Amino acids: CASSRRDWNYEQYF.

The chain links TRBV5-1 to TRBJ1-5; D not resolved. The V end was cut by 0 bases, the J end by 0 bases, with 4 bases between. The CDR3 totals 14 residues. Germline-derived CDR1 and CDR2 are SGHRS and YFSETQ. This CDR3 reads CASSLGHSNQPQHF. As DNA, the CDR3 is TGCGCCAGCAGCTTGGGTCATAGCAATCAGCCCCAGCATTTT.

This clone was seen a single time. The V call is TRBV24-1, the J call TRBJ2-1; 15 positions match TRBD2. There are 16 residues in the CDR3. The V gene's germline CDR1 is KGHDR and CDR2 SFDVKD. The ends lost 3 bases at V and 7 bases at J; junction bases unmatched: 3. The CDR3 spells CATSDEGLAGGNEQFF. The CDR3 nucleotides read TGTGCCACCAGTGATGAGGGACTAGCGGGGGGTAATGAGCAGTTCTTC.

Details on this clone: One end of the junction varies from germline; a read error may be responsible. The sample carries other DNA sequences with the same CDR3. The chain has TRBV9 and TRBJ1-4; the D gene is possibly TRBD1 (6 bases). The CDR3 has 13 amino acids. In germline, CDR1 is SGDLS, CDR2 YYNGEE. DNA of the CDR3: TGTGCCAGCAGCGTAGGGACAGAAAGAAAACTATTTTTT. It specifies CASSVGTERKLFF.

V and J are TRBV7-2 and TRBJ2-7; no clear D. CDR3 size: 14 residues. CDR1 SGHTA and CDR2 FQGNSA come from the germline V gene. The V end lost 1 base, the J end lost 4 bases, and 11 bases lay between the germline ends. This chain's CDR3 is CASSLGQIMYEQYF. In DNA, the CDR3 is TGTGCCAGCAGCTTAGGGCAGATCATGTACGAGCAGTACTTC. Together with reference TRBV7-2 and TRBJ2-7, the CDR3 gives the full variable domain: GAGVSQSPSNKVTEKGKDVELRCDPISGHTALYWYRQSLGQGLEFLIYFQGNSAPDKSGLPSDRFSAERTGGSVSTLTIQRTQQEDSAVYLCASSLGQIMYEQYFGPGTRLTVT.

V is TRBV7-8 and J is TRBJ2-5; 10 nucleotides line up with TRBD2. Germline V gene sequence: CDR1 SGHVS, CDR2 FQNEAQ. With V trimmed by 2 bases and J by 4 bases, 7 bases remained unmatched. The CDR3 consists of 16 residues. The DNA of the CDR3 is TGTGCCAGCAGCTTAATTACTAGCGGGGTCCGAGAGACCCAGTACTTC. Amino acid sequence: CASSLITSGVRETQYF.

The V gene is TRBV2, the J gene TRBJ1-4, with 9 positions matching TRBD1. This CDR3 has 16 amino acids. CDR1 is SNHLY, CDR2 FYNNEI, per germline. The J segment lost 3 bases and the V segment lost 8 bases, leaving 10 bases of the junction unmatched. CDR3 sequence reads: CASGGDRGLSNEKLFF. CDR3 DNA sequence: TGTGCCAGCGGGGGAGACAGGGGGTTGTCTAATGAAAAACTGTTTTTT.

The genes are TRBV19 and TRBJ1-5; weak D call: TRBD1 (6 bases). V lost 0 bases and J 0 bases, leaving 9 bases between the germline ends. The CDR3 totals 16 residues. Germline V lookup: CDR1 LNHDA, CDR2 SQIVND (reference sequence). DNA of the CDR3: TGTGCCAGTAGTATAGACGGGACATATAGCAATCAGCCCCAGCATTTT. It specifies CASSIDGTYSNQPQHF.

The rearrangement uses TRBV20-1 and TRBJ2-3; D gene ambiguous. Trimming pared 5 bases from V and 2 bases from J, leaving 5 bases between. Germline-derived CDR1 and CDR2 are DFQATT and SNEGSKA (reference sequence). The CDR3 has 11 residues. CDR3 loop: CSAPLTDTQYF. In nucleotides, the CDR3 is TGCAGTGCTCCCCTCACAGATACGCAGTATTTT.

The chain joins TRBV2 to TRBJ1-4, with no clear D. The germline V gene encodes CDR1 SNHLY and CDR2 FYNNEI. V dropped 7 bases and J dropped 8 bases, with 17 bases sitting between them. The CDR3 totals 14 residues. The CDR3 nucleotides read TGTGCCAGCAAAAGTTTCCGAGGGTTGGAAAAACTGTTTTTT. Translating it yields CASKSFRGLEKLFF. The full variable domain, with the rest looked up from reference TRBV2 and TRBJ1-4, is EPEVTQTPSHQVTQMGQEVILRCVPISNHLYFYWYRQILGQKVEFLVSFYNNEISEKSEIFDDQFSVERPDGSNFTLKIRSTKLEDSAMYFCASKSFRGLEKLFFGSGTQLSVL.

V and J are TRBV3-1 (or the pseudogene TRBV3-2) and TRBJ2-5; 12 bases agree with TRBD2. Germline lookup yields CDR1 LGHDT and CDR2 YNNKEL (reference sequence). J gave up 5 bases and V 4 bases, and 11 bases lay outside the gene matches. The CDR3 is made up of 17 amino acids. CDR3 region: CASSPLAGGPAGETQYF. The CDR3 DNA is TGTGCCAGCAGCCCACTAGCGGGGGGTCCCGCGGGTGAGACCCAGTACTTC.

The chain couples TRBV12-5 to TRBJ2-5, with D uncertain. V was shortened by 1 base and J by 2 bases, with 2 bases between the two germline ends. CDR3 size: 12 residues. CDR1 LGHNT and CDR2 FRNRAP come from the germline V gene. The DNA for the CDR3 is TGTGCTAGTGGTTTGGCTCAAGAGACCCAGTACTTC. This encodes CASGLAQETQYF.

The chain joins TRBV4-3 to TRBJ1-2; a weak D match, TRBD1 (5 bases). This CDR3 has 14 amino acids. V was clipped by 4 bases and J by 2 bases, with 11 bases between them. Germline V gene data show CDR1 as LGHNA and CDR2 as YSLEER. In DNA, the CDR3 is TGCGCCAGCAGCCTACAGGTGGGGAACTATGGCTACACCTTC. Translated: CASSLQVGNYGYTF.

The V gene is TRBV9, the J gene TRBJ2-7, with 8 bases lining up with TRBD1. The germline V gene has CDR1 SGDLS and CDR2 YYNGEE. The CDR3 is made up of 13 amino acids. The V and J ends lost 4 bases and 3 bases, in that order; junction bases with no gene match: 3. CDR3 in amino acids: CASSIGQGYEQYF. The CDR3 DNA reads as TGTGCCAGCAGCATCGGACAGGGCTACGAGCAGTACTTC. The whole variable domain, filled in from reference TRBV9 and TRBJ2-7, reads DSGVTQTPKHLITATGQRVTLRCSPRSGDLSVYWYQQSLDQGLQFLIQYYNGEERAKGNILERFSAQQFPDLHSELNLSSLELGDSALYFCASSIGQGYEQYFGPGTRLTVT.

The genes are TRBV3-1 (or the pseudogene TRBV3-2) and TRBJ2-2, with D possibly TRBD2 on 5 matching bases. Germline values: CDR1 LGHDT, CDR2 YNNKEL (reference sequence). V was trimmed by 2 bases and J by 4 bases, leaving 11 bases between them. The CDR3 loop spans 15 amino acids. CDR3 loop: CASSQRGMGTGELFF. The CDR3 bases are TGTGCCAGCAGCCAACGGGGTATGGGCACCGGGGAGCTGTTTTTT.

CDR3 protein: CASSTQGLPGEKLFF. DNA for the CDR3: TGTGCCAGTAGTACGCAGGGGTTACCGGGTGAAAAACTGTTTTTT. The chain couples TRBV19 to TRBJ1-4, with D tentatively TRBD1 (6 bases). V was trimmed by 4 bases and J by 7 bases, leaving 16 bases between them. The CDR3 is 15 amino acids. Germline V gene data show CDR1 as LNHDA and CDR2 as SQIVND (reference sequence). Filled out from reference TRBV19 and TRBJ1-4, the complete variable domain reads DGGITQSPKYLFRKEGQNVTLSCEQNLNHDAMYWYRQDPGQGLRLIYYSQIVNDFQKGDIAEGYSVSREKKESFPLTVTSAQKNPTAFYLCASSTQGLPGEKLFFGSGTQLSVL.

This clone was counted once. The chain combines TRBV19 with TRBJ2-3, with D possibly TRBD2 on 5 matching bases. Germline-derived CDR1 and CDR2 are LNHDA and SQIVND (reference sequence). This CDR3 is 15 amino acids long. Trimming cost V 3 bases and J 2 bases, with 12 bases left between them. The CDR3 DNA is TGTGCCAGTAGTATCACAGAGGGCCTCACAGATACGCAGTATTTT. Protein sequence: CASSITEGLTDTQYF.

The rearrangement joins TRBV7-9 to TRBJ1-1; 7 bases fit TRBD1. CDR1 is SEHNR and CDR2 is FQNEAQ in the germline V gene (reference sequence). Unmatched junction bases numbered 4, after V lost 3 bases and J lost 0 bases. This CDR3 has 15 amino acids. The CDR3 loop is CASSFPQGMNTEAFF. DNA for the CDR3: TGTGCCAGCAGCTTCCCACAGGGGATGAACACTGAAGCTTTCTTT.